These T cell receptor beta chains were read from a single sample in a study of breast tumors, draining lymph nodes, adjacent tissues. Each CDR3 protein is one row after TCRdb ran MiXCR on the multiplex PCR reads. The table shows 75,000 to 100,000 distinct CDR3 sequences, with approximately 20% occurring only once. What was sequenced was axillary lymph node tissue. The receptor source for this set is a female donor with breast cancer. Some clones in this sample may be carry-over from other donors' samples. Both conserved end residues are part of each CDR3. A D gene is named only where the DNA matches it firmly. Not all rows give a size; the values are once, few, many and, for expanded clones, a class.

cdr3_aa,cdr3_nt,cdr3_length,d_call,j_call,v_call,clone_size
CASTGHLQETQYF,TGCGCCAGCACCGGACACCTACAAGAGACCCAGTACTTC,13,.,TRBJ2-5,TRBV5-1,many
CASSQDRASNQPQHF,TGCGCCAGCAGCCAAGACAGGGCTAGCAATCAGCCCCAGCATTTT,15,.,TRBJ1-5,TRBV4-3,many
CASSAIREAGNTIYF,TGTGCCAGCAGTGCCATCAGGGAAGCCGGAAACACCATATATTTT,15,.,TRBJ1-3,TRBV6-1,few
CASSESVQPQHF,TGCGCCAGCAGTGAGTCTGTTCAGCCCCAGCATTTT,12,.,TRBJ1-5,TRBV10-2,many
CASSLDLGLAAQETQYF,TGTGCCAGCAGCTTAGATCTGGGACTAGCCGCGCAAGAGACCCAGTACTTC,17,TRBD2,TRBJ2-5,TRBV11-3,few
CSAQGLAEPTDTQYF,TGCAGTGCCCAGGGACTAGCAGAACCCACAGATACGCAGTATTTT,15,TRBD2,TRBJ2-3,TRBV20-1,many
CSAIPENEQYF,TGCAGTGCTATCCCGGAGAACGAGCAGTACTTC,11,.,TRBJ2-7,TRBV20-1,many
CASSPSGGRYNEQFF,TGTGCCAGCAGCCCGAGCGGGGGACGATACAATGAGCAGTTCTTC,15,TRBD2,TRBJ2-1,TRBV7-9,many
CSARDSGRSEQYF,TGCAGTGCTAGAGATTCCGGCAGGTCCGAGCAGTACTTC,13,.,TRBJ2-7,TRBV20-1,many
CASSRILGLAGGGLDEQFF,TGCGCCAGCAGCCGCATATTGGGACTAGCGGGAGGGGGTTTGGATGAGCAGTTCTTC,19,TRBD2,TRBJ2-1,TRBV4-1,.
CASSVGLAGPYNEQFF,TGTGCCAGTAGTGTAGGACTAGCGGGACCCTACAATGAGCAGTTCTTC,16,TRBD2,TRBJ2-1,TRBV19,many
CSIRDGNQPQHF,TGCAGCATCCGGGACGGCAATCAGCCCCAGCATTTT,12,.,TRBJ1-5,TRBV20-1,many
CASSQAIPGSTNTGELFF,TGTGCCAGCAGCCAAGCTATTCCAGGGTCTACAAACACCGGGGAGCTGTTTTTT,18,.,TRBJ2-2,TRBV3-1,few
CSFETGATTTDTQYF,TGCAGCTTTGAGACAGGGGCAACAACCACAGATACGCAGTATTTT,15,TRBD1,TRBJ2-3,TRBV29-1,many
CASSRDPQADTQYF,TGTGCCAGCAGCCGGGACCCCCAAGCAGATACGCAGTATTTT,14,.,TRBJ2-3,TRBV3-1,many
CASSPTGTSGMRQFF,TGTGCCAGCAGCCCAACCGGGACTAGCGGGATGAGGCAGTTCTTC,15,TRBD2,TRBJ2-1,TRBV28,few
CASSSGGASKKLFF,TGTGCCAGCAGCTCGGGGGGGGCGTCTAAAAAACTGTTTTTT,14,.,TRBJ1-4,TRBV7-2,.
CASSGTPWSEQFF,TGTGCCAGCAGTGGGACACCATGGAGTGAGCAGTTCTTC,13,.,TRBJ2-1,TRBV6-1,many
CASSQVKDEQYF,TGTGCCAGCAGCCAAGTTAAGGACGAGCAGTACTTC,12,.,TRBJ2-7,TRBV3-1,many
CASRADGRAYNEQFF,TGTGCCAGCAGAGCTGACGGGAGGGCCTACAATGAGCAGTTCTTC,15,TRBD2,TRBJ2-1,TRBV2,many
CASSGRQGVSGNTIYF,TGTGCCAGCAGCGGGAGACAGGGGGTCTCTGGAAACACCATATATTTT,16,TRBD1,TRBJ1-3,TRBV9,many
CASTLSGTSGAYEQYF,TGTGCCAGCACCCTGTCCGGGACTAGCGGGGCCTACGAGCAGTACTTC,16,TRBD2,TRBJ2-7,TRBV5-5,many
CSARDGGAFTEQFF,TGCAGTGCTAGAGACGGGGGAGCCTTCACTGAGCAGTTCTTC,14,.,TRBJ2-1,TRBV20-1,many
CASSLWGSGTDEQYF,TGTGCCAGCAGCTTGTGGGGTAGCGGGACGGACGAGCAGTACTTC,15,TRBD2,TRBJ2-7,TRBV5-6,many
CASSQAAGGGDTQYF,TGTGCCAGCAGCCAAGCGGCGGGAGGAGGGGATACGCAGTATTTT,15,TRBD2,TRBJ2-3,TRBV3-1,.
CATSSGQGRGETQYF,TGTGCCACCTCCTCCGGACAGGGGCGGGGAGAGACCCAGTACTTC,15,TRBD1,TRBJ2-5,TRBV10-3,many
CAGRGSYEQYF,TGTGCCGGCCGAGGGTCCTACGAGCAGTACTTC,11,.,TRBJ2-7,TRBV5-8,.
CASSPGISTDTQYF,TGTGCCAGCAGCCCCGGCATTAGCACAGATACGCAGTATTTT,14,.,TRBJ2-3,TRBV6-4,many
CASSLGTAYNEQFF,TGTGCCAGCAGCTTAGGGACGGCCTACAATGAGCAGTTCTTC,14,.,TRBJ2-1,TRBV7-2,many
CSAPSGADTQYF,TGCAGTGCCCCGTCGGGAGCGGATACGCAGTATTTT,12,.,TRBJ2-3,TRBV20-1,many
CAWSQGYGYTF,TGTGCCTGGAGCCAGGGTTATGGCTACACCTTC,11,.,TRBJ1-2,TRBV30,few
CASRTGTRRNQPQHF,TGTGCCAGCCGTACAGGGACCAGGCGCAATCAGCCCCAGCATTTT,15,.,TRBJ1-5,TRBV12-3/TRBV12-4,.
CASSQYSSDSYSGNTIYF,TGTGCCAGCAGTCAATATTCGTCGGACAGCTACTCTGGAAACACCATATATTTT,18,.,TRBJ1-3,TRBV2,many
CASSVSGREGDTQYF,TGCGCCAGCAGCGTTAGCGGGAGGGAAGGAGATACGCAGTATTTT,15,TRBD2,TRBJ2-3,TRBV5-1,many
CASGLPGQTNYGYTF,TGTGCCAGCGGTTTACCGGGACAGACTAACTATGGCTACACCTTC,15,TRBD1,TRBJ1-2,TRBV28,.
CASSQAGAGNTIYF,TGTGCCAGCAGCCAAGCGGGAGCTGGAAACACCATATATTTT,14,.,TRBJ1-3,TRBV4-2,many
CSARRGTGDYEQYF,TGCAGTGCTAGAAGGGGGACAGGGGACTACGAGCAGTACTTC,14,TRBD1,TRBJ2-7,TRBV20-1,many
CSSKAALRYTDTQYF,TGCAGTTCCAAGGCGGCATTGCGGTACACAGATACGCAGTATTTT,15,.,TRBJ2-3,TRBV20-1,many
CASSPPNRGAYEQYF,TGTGCCAGCTCACCACCGAACAGGGGGGCCTACGAGCAGTACTTC,15,TRBD1,TRBJ2-7,TRBV18,.
CASSPASGAGDNEQFF,TGTGCCAGCAGCCCAGCAAGTGGTGCAGGGGACAATGAGCAGTTCTTC,16,.,TRBJ2-1,TRBV7-9,many
CASSSRTGTGETQYF,TGTGCCAGCAGCTCGCGGACAGGGACAGGCGAGACCCAGTACTTC,15,TRBD1,TRBJ2-5,TRBV7-2,many
CATRMTSGNSYNEQFF,TGTGCCACCAGGATGACTAGCGGGAACTCCTACAATGAGCAGTTCTTC,16,TRBD2,TRBJ2-1,TRBV15,many
CASSIGQGLAGGFYEQYF,TGTGCCAGTAGTATCGGTCAGGGACTAGCGGGAGGGTTCTACGAGCAGTACTTC,18,TRBD2,TRBJ2-7,TRBV19,many
CASSFAGQTYGYTF,TGTGCCAGCAGCTTTGCGGGACAGACCTATGGCTACACCTTC,14,TRBD1,TRBJ1-2,TRBV5-4,many
CASSVGIAYEQYF,TGTGCCAGCAGCGTAGGAATTGCCTACGAGCAGTACTTC,13,.,TRBJ2-7,TRBV9,many
CASSGARYEQYF,TGTGCCAGCTCAGGGGCTCGGTACGAGCAGTACTTC,12,.,TRBJ2-7,TRBV6-5,many